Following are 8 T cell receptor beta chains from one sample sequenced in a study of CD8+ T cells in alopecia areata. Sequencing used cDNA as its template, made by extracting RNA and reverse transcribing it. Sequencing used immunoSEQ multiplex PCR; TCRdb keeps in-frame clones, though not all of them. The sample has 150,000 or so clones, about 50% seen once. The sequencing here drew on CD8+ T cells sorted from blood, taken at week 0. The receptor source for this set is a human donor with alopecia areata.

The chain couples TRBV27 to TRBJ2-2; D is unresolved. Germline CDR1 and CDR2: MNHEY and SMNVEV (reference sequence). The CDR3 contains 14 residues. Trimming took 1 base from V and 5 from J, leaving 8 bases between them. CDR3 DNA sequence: TGTGCCAGCAGTTTATTTCCCGCAACCGGGGAGCTGTTTTTT. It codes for CASSLFPATGELFF.

The CDR3 coding sequence is TGCGCCAGCAGCCCGGATGGGGGCAGTCGGAACGAGCAGTACTTC. This gives the protein CASSPDGGSRNEQYF. J is TRBJ2-7 and V is TRBV5-1; possibly TRBD1 for D (6 bases). The V end lost 4 bases, the J end lost 5 bases, and 19 bases lay between the germline ends. The CDR3 contains 15 residues. Germline values: CDR1 SGHRS, CDR2 YFSETQ.

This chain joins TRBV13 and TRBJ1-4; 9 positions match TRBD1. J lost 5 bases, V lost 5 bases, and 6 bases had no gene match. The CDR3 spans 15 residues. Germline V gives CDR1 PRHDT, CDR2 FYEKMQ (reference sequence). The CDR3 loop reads CASSTNRGRNEKLFF. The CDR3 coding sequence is TGTGCCAGCAGCACCAACAGGGGGCGGAATGAAAAACTGTTTTTT.

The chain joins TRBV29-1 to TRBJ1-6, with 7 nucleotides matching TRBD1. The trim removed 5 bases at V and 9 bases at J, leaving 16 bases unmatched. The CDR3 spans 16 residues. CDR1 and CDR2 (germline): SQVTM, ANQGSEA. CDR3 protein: CSVRRYDREVSSPLHF. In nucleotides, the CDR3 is TGCAGCGTTAGGCGATACGACAGGGAAGTTAGTTCACCCCTCCACTTT.

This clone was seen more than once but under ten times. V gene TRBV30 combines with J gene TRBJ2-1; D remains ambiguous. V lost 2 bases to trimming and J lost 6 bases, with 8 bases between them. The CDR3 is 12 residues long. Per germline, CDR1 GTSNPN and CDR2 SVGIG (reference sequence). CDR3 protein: CAWSHDSNEQFF. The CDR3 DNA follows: TGTGCCTGGAGTCACGACTCCAATGAGCAGTTCTTC.

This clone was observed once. The chain's CDR3 is CASSRQGDGYTF. The CDR3 DNA sequence: TGTGCCAGCAGCAGACAGGGAGATGGCTACACCTTC. The chain links TRBV13 to TRBJ1-2; 7 bases are a match to TRBD1. Trimming cost V 5 bases and J 6 bases; bases outside gene matches: 3. Germline V gene sequence: CDR1 PRHDT, CDR2 FYEKMQ (reference sequence). This CDR3 has 12 residues.

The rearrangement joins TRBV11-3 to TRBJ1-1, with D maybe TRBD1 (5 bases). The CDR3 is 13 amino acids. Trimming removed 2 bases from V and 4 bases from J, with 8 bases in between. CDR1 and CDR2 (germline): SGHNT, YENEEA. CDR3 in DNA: TGTGCCAGCAGCTTAACGGGGGGCACTGAAGCTTTCTTT. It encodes CASSLTGGTEAFF.

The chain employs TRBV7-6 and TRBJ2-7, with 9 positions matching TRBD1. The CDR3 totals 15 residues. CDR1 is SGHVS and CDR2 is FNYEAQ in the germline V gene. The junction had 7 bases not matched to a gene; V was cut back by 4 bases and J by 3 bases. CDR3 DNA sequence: TGTGCCAGCAGCTCCGGGACAGGGTTGCTCTACGAGCAGTACTTC. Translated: CASSSGTGLLYEQYF.